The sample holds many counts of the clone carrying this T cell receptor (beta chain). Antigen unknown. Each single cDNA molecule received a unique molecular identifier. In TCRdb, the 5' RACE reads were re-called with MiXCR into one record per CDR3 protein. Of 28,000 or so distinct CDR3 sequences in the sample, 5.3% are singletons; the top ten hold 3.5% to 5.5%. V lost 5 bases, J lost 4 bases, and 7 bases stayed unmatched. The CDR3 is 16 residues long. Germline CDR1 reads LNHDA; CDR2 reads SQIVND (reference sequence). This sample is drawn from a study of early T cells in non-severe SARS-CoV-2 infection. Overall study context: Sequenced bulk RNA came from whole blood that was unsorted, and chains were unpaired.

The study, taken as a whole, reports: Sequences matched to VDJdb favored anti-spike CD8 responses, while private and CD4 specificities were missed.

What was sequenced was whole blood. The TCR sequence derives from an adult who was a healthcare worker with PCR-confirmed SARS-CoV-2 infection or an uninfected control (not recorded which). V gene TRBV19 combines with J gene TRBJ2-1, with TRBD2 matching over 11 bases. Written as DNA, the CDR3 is TGTGCCAGTAGTCCAGGGACTAGCGGAGCTTACAATGAGCAGTTCTTC. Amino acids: CASSPGTSGAYNEQFF.